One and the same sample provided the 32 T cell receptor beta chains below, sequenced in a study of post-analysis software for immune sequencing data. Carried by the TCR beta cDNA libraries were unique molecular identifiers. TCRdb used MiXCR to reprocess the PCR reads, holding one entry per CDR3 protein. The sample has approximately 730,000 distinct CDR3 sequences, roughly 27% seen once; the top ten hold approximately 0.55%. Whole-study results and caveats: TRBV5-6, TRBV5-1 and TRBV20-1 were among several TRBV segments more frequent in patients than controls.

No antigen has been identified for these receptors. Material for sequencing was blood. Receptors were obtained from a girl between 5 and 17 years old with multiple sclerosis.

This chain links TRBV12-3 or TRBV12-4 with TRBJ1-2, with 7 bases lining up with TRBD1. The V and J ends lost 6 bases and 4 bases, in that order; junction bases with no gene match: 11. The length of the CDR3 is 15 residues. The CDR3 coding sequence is TGTGCCAGCAGAAATCCAGGGGGACGAGGCTATGGCTACACCTTC. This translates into CASRNPGGRGYGYTF.

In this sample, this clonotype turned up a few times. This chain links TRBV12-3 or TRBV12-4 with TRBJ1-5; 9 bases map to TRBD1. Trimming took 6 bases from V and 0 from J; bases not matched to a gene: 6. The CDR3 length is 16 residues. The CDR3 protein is CASSSQGAISNQPQHF. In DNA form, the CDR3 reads TGTGCCAGCAGCTCACAGGGGGCTATTAGCAATCAGCCCCAGCATTTT.

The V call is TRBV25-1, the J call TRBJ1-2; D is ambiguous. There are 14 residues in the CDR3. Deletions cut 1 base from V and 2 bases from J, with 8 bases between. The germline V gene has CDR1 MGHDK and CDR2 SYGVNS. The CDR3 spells CASSELARNYGYTF. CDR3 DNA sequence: TGTGCCAGCAGTGAATTGGCGAGGAACTATGGCTACACCTTC.

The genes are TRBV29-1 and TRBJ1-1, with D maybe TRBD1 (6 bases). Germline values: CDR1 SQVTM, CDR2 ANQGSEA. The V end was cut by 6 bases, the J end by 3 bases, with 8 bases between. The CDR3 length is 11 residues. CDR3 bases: TGCAGCGTCACAGGGTACACTGAAGCTTTCTTT. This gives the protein CSVTGYTEAFF.

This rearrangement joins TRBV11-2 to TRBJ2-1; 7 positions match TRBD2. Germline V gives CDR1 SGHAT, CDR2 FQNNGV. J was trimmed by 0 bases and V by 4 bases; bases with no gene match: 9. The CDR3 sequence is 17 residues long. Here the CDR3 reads CASSSSSRGSSYNEQFF. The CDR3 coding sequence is TGTGCCAGCAGCTCTAGCTCGCGGGGGAGCTCCTACAATGAGCAGTTCTTC. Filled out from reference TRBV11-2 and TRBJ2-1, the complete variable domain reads EAGVAQSPRYKIIEKRQSVAFWCNPISGHATLYWYQQILGQGPKLLIQFQNNGVVDDSQLPKDRFSAERLKGVDSTLKIQPAKLEDSAVYLCASSSSSRGSSYNEQFFGPGTRLTVL.

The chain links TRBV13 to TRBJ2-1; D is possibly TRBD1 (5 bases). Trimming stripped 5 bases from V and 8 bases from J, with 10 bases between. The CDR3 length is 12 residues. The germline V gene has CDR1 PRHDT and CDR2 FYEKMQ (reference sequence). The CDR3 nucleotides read TGTGCCAGCAGCCTCAGGGTGGATGAGCAGTTCTTC. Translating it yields CASSLRVDEQFF.

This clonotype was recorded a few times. The CDR3 spells CATSPRDDGYTF. The CDR3 DNA is TGTGCCACCTCACCCCGGGACGATGGCTACACCTTC. The genes are TRBV25-1 and TRBJ1-2; a weak D match, TRBD1 (5 bases). In germline, CDR1 is MGHDK, CDR2 SYGVNS. CDR3 size: 12 residues. Trimming shortened V by 10 bases and J by 6 bases, and 15 bases separated the two germline ends.

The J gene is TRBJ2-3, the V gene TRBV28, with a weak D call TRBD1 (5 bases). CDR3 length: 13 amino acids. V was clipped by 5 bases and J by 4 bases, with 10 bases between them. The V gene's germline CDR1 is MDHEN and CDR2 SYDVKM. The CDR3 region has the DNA TGTGCCAGCAGTAGACAGTCGGCAGATACGCAGTATTTT. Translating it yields CASSRQSADTQYF.

The CDR3 sequence is CSARDLGASGTDTQYF. The CDR3 DNA sequence: TGCAGTGCTAGAGATCTGGGTGCGAGTGGCACAGATACGCAGTATTTT. The V and J genes are TRBV20-1 and TRBJ2-3; D remains unclear. The V end lost 0 bases, the J end lost 1 base, and 14 bases lay between the germline ends. This CDR3 region has 16 residues. The germline V gene has CDR1 DFQATT and CDR2 SNEGSKA (reference sequence).

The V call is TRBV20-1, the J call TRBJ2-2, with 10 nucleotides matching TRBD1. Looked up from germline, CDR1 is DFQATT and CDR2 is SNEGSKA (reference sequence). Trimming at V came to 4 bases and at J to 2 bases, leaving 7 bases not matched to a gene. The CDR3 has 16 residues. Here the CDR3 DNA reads TGCAGTGCTAAGACCGGGACAGGGGTAAACACCGGGGAGCTGTTTTTT. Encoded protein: CSAKTGTGVNTGELFF.

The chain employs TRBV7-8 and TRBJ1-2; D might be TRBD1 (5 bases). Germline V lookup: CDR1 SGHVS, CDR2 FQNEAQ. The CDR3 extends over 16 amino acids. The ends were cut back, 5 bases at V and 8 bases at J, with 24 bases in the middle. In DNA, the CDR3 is TGTGCCAGCAGCCCCGAAGGACTAAGCAGGGAACGAGGCTACACCTTC. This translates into CASSPEGLSRERGYTF.

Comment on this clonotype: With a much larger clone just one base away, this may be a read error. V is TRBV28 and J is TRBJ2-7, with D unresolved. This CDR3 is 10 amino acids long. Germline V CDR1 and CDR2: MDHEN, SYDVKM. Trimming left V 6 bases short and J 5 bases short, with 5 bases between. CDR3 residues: CASSHHEQYF. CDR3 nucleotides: TGTGCCAGCAGCCACCACGAGCAGTACTTC.

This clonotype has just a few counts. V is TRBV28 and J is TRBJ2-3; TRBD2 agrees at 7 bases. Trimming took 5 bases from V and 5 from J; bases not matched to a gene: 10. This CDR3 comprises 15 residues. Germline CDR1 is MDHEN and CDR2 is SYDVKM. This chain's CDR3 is CASSPSMGGRDTQYF. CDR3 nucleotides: TGTGCCAGCAGTCCCTCCATGGGGGGGAGAGATACGCAGTATTTT.

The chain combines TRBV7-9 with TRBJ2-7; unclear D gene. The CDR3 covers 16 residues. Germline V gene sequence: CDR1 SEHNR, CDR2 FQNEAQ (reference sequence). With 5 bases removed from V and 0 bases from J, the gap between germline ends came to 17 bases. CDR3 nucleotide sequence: TGTGCCAGCAGCAGCAACACTGGAGAAAGCTCCTACGAGCAGTACTTC. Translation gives CASSSNTGESSYEQYF.

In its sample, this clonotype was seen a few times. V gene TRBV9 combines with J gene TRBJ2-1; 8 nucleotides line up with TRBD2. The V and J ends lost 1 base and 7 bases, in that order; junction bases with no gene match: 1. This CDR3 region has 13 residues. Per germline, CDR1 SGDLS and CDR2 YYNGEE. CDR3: CASSVPGGNEQFF. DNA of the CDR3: TGTGCCAGCAGCGTACCGGGGGGGAATGAGCAGTTCTTC.

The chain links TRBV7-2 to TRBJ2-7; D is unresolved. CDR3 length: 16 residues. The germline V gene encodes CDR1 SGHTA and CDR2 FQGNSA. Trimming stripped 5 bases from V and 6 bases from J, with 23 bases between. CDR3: CASSAQRGRGYSEQYF. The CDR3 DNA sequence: TGTGCCAGCAGCGCCCAGAGAGGAAGAGGTTATTCCGAGCAGTACTTC.

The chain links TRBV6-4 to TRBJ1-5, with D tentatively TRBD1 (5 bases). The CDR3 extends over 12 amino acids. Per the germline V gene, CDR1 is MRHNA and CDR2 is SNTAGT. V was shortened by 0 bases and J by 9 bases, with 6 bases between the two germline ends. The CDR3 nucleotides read TGTGCCAGCAGTGACTCTGGGGGGCCCCAGCATTTT. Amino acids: CASSDSGGPQHF.

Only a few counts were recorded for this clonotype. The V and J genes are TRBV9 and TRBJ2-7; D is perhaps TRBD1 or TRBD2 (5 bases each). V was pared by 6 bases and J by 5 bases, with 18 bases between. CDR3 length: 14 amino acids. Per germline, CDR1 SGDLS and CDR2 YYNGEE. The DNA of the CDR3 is TGTGCCAGCAACCGTAGCCCAGCGGACAACGAGCAGTACTTC. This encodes CASNRSPADNEQYF. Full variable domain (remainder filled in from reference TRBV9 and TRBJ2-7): DSGVTQTPKHLITATGQRVTLRCSPRSGDLSVYWYQQSLDQGLQFLIQYYNGEERAKGNILERFSAQQFPDLHSELNLSSLELGDSALYFCASNRSPADNEQYFGPGTRLTVT.

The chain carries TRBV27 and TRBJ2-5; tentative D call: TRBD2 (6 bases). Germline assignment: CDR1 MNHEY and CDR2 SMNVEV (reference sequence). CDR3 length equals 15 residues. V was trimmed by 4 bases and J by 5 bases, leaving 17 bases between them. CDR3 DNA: TGTGCCAGCAGTTGGAGCGGGTTAGGTCACGAGACCCAGTACTTC. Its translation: CASSWSGLGHETQYF.

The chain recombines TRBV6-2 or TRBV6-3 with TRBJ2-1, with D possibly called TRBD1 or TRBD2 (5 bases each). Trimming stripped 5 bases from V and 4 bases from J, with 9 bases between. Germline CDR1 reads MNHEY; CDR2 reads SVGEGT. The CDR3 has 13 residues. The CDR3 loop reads CASSVGAYNEQFF. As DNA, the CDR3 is TGTGCCAGCAGTGTCGGGGCTTACAATGAGCAGTTCTTC.

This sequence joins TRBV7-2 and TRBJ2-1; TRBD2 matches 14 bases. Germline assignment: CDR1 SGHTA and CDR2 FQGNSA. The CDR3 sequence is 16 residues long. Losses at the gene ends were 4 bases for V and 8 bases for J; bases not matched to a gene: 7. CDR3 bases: TGTGCCAGCAGCTCGCAGCCGGGACTAGCGGGAGATGAGCAGTTCTTC. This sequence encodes CASSSQPGLAGDEQFF.

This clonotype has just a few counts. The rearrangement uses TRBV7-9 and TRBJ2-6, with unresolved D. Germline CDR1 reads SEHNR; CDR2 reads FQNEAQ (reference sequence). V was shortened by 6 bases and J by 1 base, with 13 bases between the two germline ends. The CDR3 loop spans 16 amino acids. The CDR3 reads CASSILGQSGANVLTF. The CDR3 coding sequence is TGTGCCAGCAGTATCTTAGGGCAGTCTGGGGCCAACGTCCTGACTTTC.

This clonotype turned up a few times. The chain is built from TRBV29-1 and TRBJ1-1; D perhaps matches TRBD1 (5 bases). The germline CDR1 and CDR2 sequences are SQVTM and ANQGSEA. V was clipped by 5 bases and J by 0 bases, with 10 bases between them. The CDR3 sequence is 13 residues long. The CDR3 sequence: CSVPRGMNTEAFF. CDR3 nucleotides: TGCAGCGTTCCTCGGGGCATGAACACTGAAGCTTTCTTT. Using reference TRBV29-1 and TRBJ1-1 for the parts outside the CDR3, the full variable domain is SAVISQKPSRDICQRGTSLTIQCQVDSQVTMMFWYRQQPGQSLTLIATANQGSEATYESGFVIDKFPISRPNLTFSTLTVSNMSPEDSSIYLCSVPRGMNTEAFFGQGTRLTVV.

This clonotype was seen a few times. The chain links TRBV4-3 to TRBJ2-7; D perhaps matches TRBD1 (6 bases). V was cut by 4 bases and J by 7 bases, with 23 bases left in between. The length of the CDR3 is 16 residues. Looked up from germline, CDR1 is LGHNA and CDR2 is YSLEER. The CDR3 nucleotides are TGCGCCAGCAGCCTCCAAGGCAGGGGACGGGATGATGAGCAGTACTTC. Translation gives CASSLQGRGRDDEQYF.

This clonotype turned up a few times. This CDR3 reads CASSYEGPPYGYTF. The CDR3 coding sequence is TGTGCCAGCAGTTACGAGGGACCTCCCTATGGCTACACCTTC. The chain links TRBV6-6 to TRBJ1-2; possibly TRBD1 for D (5 bases). CDR1 MNHNY and CDR2 SVGAGI come from the germline V gene (reference sequence). The germline V and J ends were trimmed by 2 bases and 4 bases, with 11 bases remaining between them. CDR3 length: 14 amino acids.

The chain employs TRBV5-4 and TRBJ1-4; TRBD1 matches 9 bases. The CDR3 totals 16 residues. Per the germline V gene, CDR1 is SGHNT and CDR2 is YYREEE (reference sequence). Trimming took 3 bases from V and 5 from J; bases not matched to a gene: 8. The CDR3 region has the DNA TGTGCCAGCAGCTCCCATCGGGGACAGGGAAATGAAAAACTGTTTTTT. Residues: CASSSHRGQGNEKLFF.

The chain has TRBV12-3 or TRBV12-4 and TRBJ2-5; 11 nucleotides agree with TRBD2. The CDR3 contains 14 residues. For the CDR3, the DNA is TGTGCATCCCGTGGTAGCGGGGGGGCAGAGACCCAGTACTTC. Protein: CASRGSGGAETQYF.

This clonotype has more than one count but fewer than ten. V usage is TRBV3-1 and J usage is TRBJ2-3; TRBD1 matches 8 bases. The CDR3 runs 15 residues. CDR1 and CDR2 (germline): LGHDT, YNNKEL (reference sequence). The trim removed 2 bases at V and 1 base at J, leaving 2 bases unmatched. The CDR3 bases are TGTGCCAGCAGCCAACCAGGGGGCGGCACAGATACGCAGTATTTT. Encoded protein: CASSQPGGGTDTQYF.

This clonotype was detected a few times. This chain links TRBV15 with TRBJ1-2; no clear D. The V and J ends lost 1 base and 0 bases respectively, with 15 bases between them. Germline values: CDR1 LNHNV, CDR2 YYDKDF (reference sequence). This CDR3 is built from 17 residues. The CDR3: CATSRVRGFQSNYGYTF. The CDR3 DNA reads TGTGCCACCAGCAGAGTTCGGGGATTTCAGTCTAACTATGGCTACACCTTC.

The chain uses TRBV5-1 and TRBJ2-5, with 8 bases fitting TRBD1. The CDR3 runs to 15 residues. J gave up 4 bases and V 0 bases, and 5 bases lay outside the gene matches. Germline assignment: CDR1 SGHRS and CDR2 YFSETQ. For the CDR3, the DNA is TGCGCCAGCAGCTTGGGGCAGGGGGCAATAGAGACCCAGTACTTC. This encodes CASSLGQGAIETQYF.

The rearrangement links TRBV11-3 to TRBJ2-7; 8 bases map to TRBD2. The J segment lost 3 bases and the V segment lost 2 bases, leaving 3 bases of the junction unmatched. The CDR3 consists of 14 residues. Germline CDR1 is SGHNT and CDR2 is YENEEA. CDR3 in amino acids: CASSLRSGNYEQYF. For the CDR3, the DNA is TGTGCCAGCAGCTTACGTAGCGGGAACTACGAGCAGTACTTC. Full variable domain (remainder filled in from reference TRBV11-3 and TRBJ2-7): EAGVVQSPRYKIIEKKQPVAFWCNPISGHNTLYWYLQNLGQGPELLIRYENEEAVDDSQLPKDRFSAERLKGVDSTLKIQPAELGDSAVYLCASSLRSGNYEQYFGPGTRLTVT.

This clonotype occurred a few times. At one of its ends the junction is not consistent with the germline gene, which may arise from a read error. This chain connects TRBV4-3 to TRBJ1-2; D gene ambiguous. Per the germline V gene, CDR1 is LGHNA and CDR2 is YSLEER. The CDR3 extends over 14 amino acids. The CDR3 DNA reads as TGCGCCAGCAGCCAAGATCGTTTCAGCTATGGCTGCACCTTC. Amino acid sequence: CASSQDRFSYGCTF.